This is a list of T cell receptor beta chains from one sample in a study of shared clonotypes between healthy human individuals. Profiled with immunoSEQ multiplex PCR; TCRdb holds only in-frame clones, not every one. The sample holds some 2.3 million clones, roughly 93% seen once. Sequenced: naive CD4+ T cells from PBMCs. Receptors originate from a man in his late teens or twenties in good health. Some clones in this sample may be carry-over from other donors' samples. CDR3s include the opening cysteine and the closing phenylalanine or tryptophan. The D gene is left open where the match is weak. Rows may omit the clone size; those that give it use once, few, many or a size class.

clone size: -
V gene: TRBV27
D gene: -
J gene: TRBJ1-4
CDR3 DNA: TGTGCCAGCAGTTTATTTAGGGGGGAAAAACTGTTTTTT
CDR3 protein: CASSLFRGEKLFF

clone size: -
V gene: TRBV4-3
D gene: -
J gene: TRBJ1-3
CDR3 DNA: TGCGCCAGCAGCCCAGAGCCTTACTCTGGAAACACCATATATTTT
CDR3 protein: CASSPEPYSGNTIYF

clone size: -
V gene: TRBV2
D gene: -
J gene: TRBJ2-5
CDR3 DNA: TGTGCCGGAAGGATCTGGGGCCAAGAGACCCAGTACTTC
CDR3 protein: CAGRIWGQETQYF

clone size: -
V gene: TRBV6-1
D gene: -
J gene: TRBJ2-5
CDR3 DNA: TGTGCCAGCAGTGAATACCTGGGAAAAGAGACCCAGTACTTC
CDR3 protein: CASSEYLGKETQYF

clone size: once
V gene: TRBV20-1
D gene: -
J gene: TRBJ2-1
CDR3 DNA: TGCAGTGCCCTGTGGCGGGGTGAGCAGTTCTTC
CDR3 protein: CSALWRGEQFF

clone size: -
V gene: TRBV5-1
D gene: TRBD2
J gene: TRBJ2-2
CDR3 DNA: TGCGCCAGCAGCTCGGGGAGCGGGAGGGCCCACACCGGGGAGCTGTTTTTT
CDR3 protein: CASSSGSGRAHTGELFF

clone size: -
V gene: TRBV7-9
D gene: -
J gene: TRBJ1-4
CDR3 DNA: TGTGCCAGCAGCTTAGCTGGCAGGGCCCCCGAAAAACTGTTTTTT
CDR3 protein: CASSLAGRAPEKLFF

clone size: -
V gene: TRBV28
D gene: -
J gene: TRBJ2-7
CDR3 DNA: TGTGCCAGCAGCCTGCCAAGGGTCGAGCAGTACTTC
CDR3 protein: CASSLPRVEQYF

clone size: -
V gene: TRBV20-1
D gene: -
J gene: TRBJ2-5
CDR3 DNA: TGCAGTGCTAGCCCGGGAGAGACCCAGTACTTC
CDR3 protein: CSASPGETQYF

clone size: -
V gene: TRBV30
D gene: TRBD1
J gene: TRBJ2-6
CDR3 DNA: TGTGCCGGGGACAGCCCCGGGGCCAACGTCCTGACTTTC
CDR3 protein: CAGDSPGANVLTF

clone size: -
V gene: TRBV27
D gene: TRBD1
J gene: TRBJ1-1
CDR3 DNA: TGTGCCAGCAGTCCCCACAGGGGGCCTTTGAACACTGAAGCTTTCTTT
CDR3 protein: CASSPHRGPLNTEAFF

clone size: -
V gene: TRBV10-2
D gene: TRBD1
J gene: TRBJ1-5
CDR3 DNA: TGCGCCAGCAGCGTTGACAGGGGCCAGCCCCAGCATTTT
CDR3 protein: CASSVDRGQPQHF

clone size: -
V gene: TRBV7-3
D gene: -
J gene: TRBJ2-7
CDR3 DNA: TGTGCCAGCAGCTTCGACCCTACCTACGAGCAGTACTTC
CDR3 protein: CASSFDPTYEQYF

clone size: -
V gene: TRBV11-3
D gene: TRBD1
J gene: TRBJ1-1
CDR3 DNA: TGTGCCAGCAGCTTAGTCTTTTCTGGGACAGGGAAGGCCCTGAACACTGAAGCTTTCTTT
CDR3 protein: CASSLVFSGTGKALNTEAFF

clone size: -
V gene: TRBV7-2
D gene: -
J gene: TRBJ2-3
CDR3 DNA: TGTGCCAGCAGCTTAGGGCGGAGACGCACAGATACGCAGTATTTT
CDR3 protein: CASSLGRRRTDTQYF

clone size: once
V gene: TRBV6-1
D gene: -
J gene: TRBJ1-1
CDR3 DNA: TGTGCCAGCAGACCGCGGCGGGGCACTGAAGCTTTCTTT
CDR3 protein: CASRPRRGTEAFF

clone size: -
V gene: TRBV7-9
D gene: -
J gene: TRBJ2-2
CDR3 DNA: TGTGCCAGCAGCTTCGACGCGAACACCGGGGAGCTGTTTTTT
CDR3 protein: CASSFDANTGELFF

clone size: -
V gene: TRBV28
D gene: -
J gene: TRBJ2-7
CDR3 DNA: TGTGCCAGCACTTCACGGGCCACAGGCTACTACTTC
CDR3 protein: CASTSRATGYYF

clone size: -
V gene: TRBV5-4
D gene: TRBD2
J gene: TRBJ2-5
CDR3 DNA: TGTGCCAGCAGCTTTGTTAGCGGGAGGGCCGGGGAGACCCAGTACTTC
CDR3 protein: CASSFVSGRAGETQYF

clone size: -
V gene: TRBV28
D gene: TRBD1
J gene: TRBJ1-2
CDR3 DNA: TGTGCCAGCAGCCCAGGGGGCGTATTTAATGGCTACACCTTC
CDR3 protein: CASSPGGVFNGYTF

clone size: -
V gene: TRBV7-9
D gene: -
J gene: TRBJ2-6
CDR3 DNA: TGTGCCAGCAGCTTATCTACTGGGGCCAACGTCCTGACTTTC
CDR3 protein: CASSLSTGANVLTF

clone size: -
V gene: TRBV30
D gene: -
J gene: TRBJ1-3
CDR3 DNA: TGTGCCTGGAGTATGGACCCCTCTGGAAACACCATATATTTT
CDR3 protein: CAWSMDPSGNTIYF

clone size: once
V gene: TRBV5-1
D gene: -
J gene: TRBJ2-7
CDR3 DNA: TGCGCCAGCAGCTTGGGGGACAACCACGAGCAGTACTTC
CDR3 protein: CASSLGDNHEQYF

clone size: -
V gene: TRBV11-2
D gene: -
J gene: TRBJ2-7
CDR3 DNA: TGTGCCAGCTCCAATCCTATAGGCTCCTACGAGCAGTACTTC
CDR3 protein: CASSNPIGSYEQYF

clone size: -
V gene: TRBV7-6
D gene: -
J gene: TRBJ1-4
CDR3 DNA: TGTGCCAGCAGTCAAACCGGGCCTCCCCAAAAACTGTTTTTT
CDR3 protein: CASSQTGPPQKLFF

clone size: -
V gene: TRBV5-5
D gene: -
J gene: TRBJ1-5
CDR3 DNA: TGTGCCAGCAGCCCCAGGGATCCCCTTTATAGCAATCAGCCCCAGCATTTT
CDR3 protein: CASSPRDPLYSNQPQHF

clone size: once
V gene: TRBV5-6
D gene: -
J gene: TRBJ2-5
CDR3 DNA: TGTGCCAGCAACACTCTTCTTAGCGGACAAGAGACCCAGTACTTC
CDR3 protein: CASNTLLSGQETQYF

clone size: -
V gene: TRBV6-5
D gene: -
J gene: TRBJ1-3
CDR3 DNA: TGTGCCAGCAGCCCCCCAGGGGTCTCTGGAAACACCATATATTTT
CDR3 protein: CASSPPGVSGNTIYF

clone size: -
V gene: TRBV4-2
D gene: -
J gene: TRBJ2-1
CDR3 DNA: TGTGCCAGCAGCCAAGATCATAGGCTTCGCTCCTACAATGAGCAGTTCTTC
CDR3 protein: CASSQDHRLRSYNEQFF

clone size: -
V gene: TRBV5-1
D gene: TRBD2
J gene: TRBJ2-7
CDR3 DNA: TGCGCCAGCAGCTTGGGGGTGCGGGGACTAGCGGACTACGAGCAGTACTTC
CDR3 protein: CASSLGVRGLADYEQYF

clone size: once
V gene: TRBV28
D gene: -
J gene: TRBJ1-3
CDR3 DNA: TGTGCCACTTCAGGAGGGTTAATTGGAAACACCATATATTTT
CDR3 protein: CATSGGLIGNTIYF

clone size: once
V gene: TRBV5-1
D gene: -
J gene: TRBJ1-2
CDR3 DNA: TGCGCCAGCAGCTTGGCCCCCGGGGGCCCAGGGATGGTGGTCCACACCTTC
CDR3 protein: CASSLAPGGPGMVVHTF

clone size: once
V gene: TRBV11-2
D gene: TRBD2
J gene: TRBJ2-3
CDR3 DNA: TGTGCCAGCAGCGCCGGACTAGCGAGCAGCACAGATACGCAGTATTTT
CDR3 protein: CASSAGLASSTDTQYF

clone size: -
V gene: TRBV4-1
D gene: TRBD1
J gene: TRBJ2-1
CDR3 DNA: TGCGCCAGCAGCCAATCGGGTTTTGGGACAGCCCTTAATGAGCAGTTCTTC
CDR3 protein: CASSQSGFGTALNEQFF

clone size: -
V gene: TRBV28
D gene: -
J gene: TRBJ2-3
CDR3 DNA: TGTGCCAGCAGTTCACTAGGGGCCCATAGCACAGATACGCAGTATTTT
CDR3 protein: CASSSLGAHSTDTQYF

clone size: -
V gene: TRBV5-1
D gene: TRBD1
J gene: TRBJ2-5
CDR3 DNA: TGCGCCAGCAGCTCGGGACAGCCTCCCCAGTACTTC
CDR3 protein: CASSSGQPPQYF

clone size: -
V gene: TRBV5-1
D gene: -
J gene: TRBJ2-5
CDR3 DNA: TGCGCCAGCAGCTTGTACGGCATGAATCAAGAGACCCAGTACTTC
CDR3 protein: CASSLYGMNQETQYF

clone size: -
V gene: TRBV5-4
D gene: -
J gene: TRBJ1-5
CDR3 DNA: TGTGCCAGCAGCTTGGAAGGGGCGAATCAGCCCCAGCATTTT
CDR3 protein: CASSLEGANQPQHF

clone size: -
V gene: TRBV5-4
D gene: TRBD1
J gene: TRBJ1-1
CDR3 DNA: TGTGCCAGCAGCTTTCGGGACAGGGGGACGAACACTGAAGCTTTCTTT
CDR3 protein: CASSFRDRGTNTEAFF

clone size: -
V gene: TRBV28
D gene: -
J gene: TRBJ2-1
CDR3 DNA: TGTGCCACCGAGTTAACAATGTCCTACAATGAGCAGTTCTTC
CDR3 protein: CATELTMSYNEQFF

clone size: once
V gene: TRBV7-8
D gene: TRBD1
J gene: TRBJ2-7
CDR3 DNA: TGTGCCAGCAGCTTTGGCCGAAGGTCTCGGGACAGCTCCTACGAGCAGTACTTC
CDR3 protein: CASSFGRRSRDSSYEQYF

clone size: -
V gene: TRBV4-2
D gene: -
J gene: TRBJ1-5
CDR3 DNA: TGTGCCAGCAGCCAAGTGCTGGGCATCAGGGGTCAGCCCCAGCATTTT
CDR3 protein: CASSQVLGIRGQPQHF

clone size: -
V gene: TRBV15
D gene: -
J gene: TRBJ1-1
CDR3 DNA: TGTGCCACCAGCCCCGGGACGGCGAACACTGAAGCTTTCTTT
CDR3 protein: CATSPGTANTEAFF

clone size: -
V gene: TRBV5-3
D gene: -
J gene: TRBJ2-6
CDR3 DNA: TGTGCCAGAAGCCCCCTGGGAAACTCTGGGGCCAACGTCCTGACTTTC
CDR3 protein: CARSPLGNSGANVLTF

clone size: -
V gene: TRBV20-1
D gene: -
J gene: TRBJ1-5
CDR3 DNA: TGCAGTGCTCCAAGAAGGCAGCCCCAGCATTTT
CDR3 protein: CSAPRRQPQHF

clone size: -
V gene: TRBV10-1
D gene: TRBD1
J gene: TRBJ1-5
CDR3 DNA: TGCGCCAGCAGAGATGACAGGGGGGATCAGCCCCAGCATTTT
CDR3 protein: CASRDDRGDQPQHF

clone size: -
V gene: TRBV5-1
D gene: TRBD1
J gene: TRBJ1-2
CDR3 DNA: TGCGCCAGCAGCCCCTACCCCCCGGGACAGGGTTCTGGCTACACCTTC
CDR3 protein: CASSPYPPGQGSGYTF

clone size: -
V gene: TRBV7-3
D gene: -
J gene: TRBJ1-1
CDR3 DNA: TGTGCCAGCAGCTATCAAGCGGGGGAGGCTTTCTTT
CDR3 protein: CASSYQAGEAFF

clone size: -
V gene: TRBV7-3
D gene: -
J gene: TRBJ2-3
CDR3 DNA: TGTGCCAGCAGCTTAATAGAGGCAGATACGCAGTATTTT
CDR3 protein: CASSLIEADTQYF

clone size: -
V gene: TRBV30
D gene: TRBD2
J gene: TRBJ2-3
CDR3 DNA: TGTGCCTGGAGTGTAGGCGCGGGAGTGACAGATACGCAGTATTTT
CDR3 protein: CAWSVGAGVTDTQYF

clone size: -
V gene: TRBV7-9
D gene: -
J gene: TRBJ1-1
CDR3 DNA: TGTGCCAGCAGCTTAGAAGGCAGTTTAGTGGGGGCTGAAGCTTTCTTT
CDR3 protein: CASSLEGSLVGAEAFF

clone size: -
V gene: TRBV12-5
D gene: -
J gene: TRBJ2-3
CDR3 DNA: TGTGCTAGTGGTTTCGGGACACCGAGCACAGATACGCAGTATTTT
CDR3 protein: CASGFGTPSTDTQYF

clone size: -
V gene: TRBV10-1
D gene: -
J gene: TRBJ2-3
CDR3 DNA: TGCGCCAGCAGTGAGTTCGCACATAGCACAGATACGCAGTATTTT
CDR3 protein: CASSEFAHSTDTQYF

clone size: -
V gene: TRBV30
D gene: -
J gene: TRBJ2-4
CDR3 DNA: TGTGCCTGGAGTGGTTCTGATATTCAGTACTTC
CDR3 protein: CAWSGSDIQYF

clone size: -
V gene: TRBV6-5
D gene: -
J gene: TRBJ2-7
CDR3 DNA: TGTGCCAGCAGTTACTTAGGCGGGATCACCTACGAGCAGTACTTC
CDR3 protein: CASSYLGGITYEQYF